The 21 T cell receptor beta chains below were found in one sample sequenced in a study of blood T cells in healthy people across ages. Primers used in a second PCR of about 6 to 12 cycles were a sample-barcoded 5' primer and a J-beta primer mix. TCRdb reprocessed the 5' RACE reads with MiXCR, giving one entry per CDR3 protein. The sample has 1 million to 1.2 million distinct CDR3 sequences; roughly two fifths are singletons. Sequenced input: blood. These receptors all come from a man younger than 35 in good health.

V gene TRBV20-1 combines with J gene TRBJ2-1; 10 bases match TRBD2. Germline CDR1 and CDR2: DFQATT and SNEGSKA (reference sequence). The CDR3 contains 15 residues. After removal of 5 bases from V and 3 bases from J, the junction contained 7 bases not matched to a gene. The CDR3, as DNA: TGCAGTGCTCCTCAAACTAGCGGGGACTACAATGAGCAGTTCTTC. It codes for CSAPQTSGDYNEQFF.

The chain links TRBV12-3 or TRBV12-4 to TRBJ2-1; unclear D gene. The J call may be in error: the DNA end matches TRBJ2-7 better. The CDR3 covers 16 residues. Written as DNA, the CDR3 is TGTGCCAGCAGTTTTAGCCCCAGCATCTCCTACAATGAGCAGTACTTC. Translating it yields CASSFSPSISYNEQYF.

Many counts were recorded for this clonotype. The chain links TRBV25-1 to TRBJ1-5; no definite D call. Trimming removed 3 bases from V and 3 bases from J, with 3 bases in between. CDR1 and CDR2 from the germline V gene are MGHDK and SYGVNS. The CDR3 length is 12 residues. CDR3 sequence: CASSETNQPQHF. The CDR3 DNA follows: TGTGCCAGCAGTGAGACCAATCAGCCCCAGCATTTT. Based on the CDR3 plus reference TRBV25-1 and TRBJ1-5, the full variable domain is EADIYQTPRYLVIGTGKKITLECSQTMGHDKMYWYQQDPGMELHLIHYSYGVNSTEKGDLSSESTVSRIRTEHFPLTLESARPSHTSQYLCASSETNQPQHFGDGTRLSIL.

This chain connects TRBV9 to TRBJ2-7, with D perhaps TRBD2 (6 bases). V shed 3 bases and J shed 0 bases, with 10 bases lying between them. CDR1 and CDR2 from the germline V gene are SGDLS and YYNGEE. The CDR3 totals 14 residues. The CDR3 sequence: CASSAHGSSYEQYF. The CDR3 DNA reads TGTGCCAGCAGCGCCCACGGGAGCTCCTACGAGCAGTACTTC.

At least ten counts were recorded for this clonotype. The rearrangement links TRBV12-3 or TRBV12-4 to TRBJ1-2, with a possible D match to TRBD1 (5 bases). This CDR3 region has 15 residues. V gave up 6 bases and J gave up 4 bases, with 18 bases separating them. CDR3 region: CASRGAGRFLYGYTF. The CDR3 bases are TGTGCCAGCAGAGGGGCAGGGAGGTTTCTCTATGGCTACACCTTC.

The chain is built from TRBV20-1 and TRBJ1-2, with a weak D call TRBD1 (5 bases). Germline V gene sequence: CDR1 DFQATT, CDR2 SNEGSKA (reference sequence). The CDR3 covers 11 residues. With 6 bases removed from V and 4 bases from J, the gap between germline ends came to 9 bases. CDR3 protein: CSARERYGYTF. Written as DNA, the CDR3 is TGCAGTGCCAGGGAGCGCTATGGCTACACCTTC.

This clonotype was picked up a small number of times. The rearrangement joins TRBV13 to TRBJ2-1; a possible D gene is TRBD1 (5 bases). CDR3 size: 13 residues. The germline V gene has CDR1 PRHDT and CDR2 FYEKMQ (reference sequence). V was clipped by 3 bases and J by 12 bases, with 15 bases between them. The CDR3 DNA reads as TGTGCCAGCAGCTTCCCTAGGGGATTTGGGCAGTTCTTC. This encodes CASSFPRGFGQFF.

The J gene is TRBJ1-2, the V gene TRBV4-3, with no clear D. The CDR3 consists of 13 residues. CDR1 is LGHNA and CDR2 is YSLEER in the germline V gene. With 4 bases removed from V and 8 bases from J, the gap between germline ends came to 14 bases. The CDR3 coding sequence is TGCGCCAGCAGCCTTCGGGGAGGCCGCGGCTACACCTTC. This gives the protein CASSLRGGRGYTF.

This clonotype was detected a few times. This chain links TRBV3-1 with TRBJ2-5; D gene uncertain. Germline CDR1 and CDR2: LGHDT and YNNKEL (reference sequence). This CDR3 comprises 15 residues. Deletions cut 3 bases from V and 0 bases from J, with 11 bases between. DNA of the CDR3: TGTGCCAGCAGCCAGTCCGGGCCGTACCAAGAGACCCAGTACTTC. Translation: CASSQSGPYQETQYF.

This clonotype was recorded a few times. This chain links TRBV5-1 with TRBJ1-3; a weak D match, TRBD1 (5 bases). Germline CDR1 SGHRS, CDR2 YFSETQ. The V end lost 4 bases, the J end lost 0 bases, and 14 bases lay between the germline ends. The CDR3 contains 16 residues. CDR3 in DNA: TGCGCCAGCAGCAGCCGGGGGACCACCTCTGGAAACACCATATATTTT. Translated, it gives CASSSRGTTSGNTIYF.

In the case of this clonotype: A read error may account for a junction end that differs from germline. This chain joins TRBV11-2 and TRBJ1-4, with 8 positions matching TRBD1. Germline V CDR1 and CDR2: SGHAT, FQNNGV. The CDR3 length is 15 residues. This CDR3 reads CASSRQGTANEELFF. The CDR3 bases are TGTGCCAGCAGCCGACAGGGGACGGCTAATGAAGAACTGTTTTTT.

DNA for the CDR3: TGTGCCAGCAGTGAAGGCATGTCGGATACGCAGTATTTT. This codes for CASSEGMSDTQYF. The chain employs TRBV2 and TRBJ2-3; D remains ambiguous. The CDR3 runs to 13 residues. Germline V gene lookup returns CDR1 SNHLY and CDR2 FYNNEI. The V end was cut by 1 base, the J end by 6 bases, with 8 bases between.

The chain couples TRBV25-1 to TRBJ1-2; 8 nucleotides match TRBD1. The CDR3 contains 13 residues. The ends lost 9 bases at V and 2 bases at J; junction bases unmatched: 5. Germline loops: CDR1 MGHDK, CDR2 SYGVNS. For the CDR3, the DNA is TGTGCCAGTGGGACAGGCCGCAACTATGGCTACACCTTC. This sequence encodes CASGTGRNYGYTF.

This clonotype was counted many times. A read error may account for a junction end that differs from germline. V usage is TRBV7-7 and J usage is TRBJ2-1, with D maybe TRBD2 (5 bases). CDR1 and CDR2 (germline): SSHAT, FNYEAQ (reference sequence). The CDR3 consists of 14 residues. The CDR3 DNA reads TGTGCTAGCAGCTTAGCGAGCCGAGGGAATGAGCAGTTCTTC. It translates to CASSLASRGNEQFF.

This clonotype was counted between two and nine times. The chain couples TRBV7-2 to TRBJ1-5; D is unresolved. Trimming left V 5 bases short and J 4 bases short, with 9 bases between. The CDR3 is 13 amino acids. The germline V gene has CDR1 SGHTA and CDR2 FQGNSA. The CDR3: CASSPYANQPQHF. The CDR3, as DNA: TGTGCCAGCAGCCCCTACGCTAATCAGCCCCAGCATTTT. The full variable domain, rest sourced from reference TRBV7-2 and TRBJ1-5, is GAGVSQSPSNKVTEKGKDVELRCDPISGHTALYWYRQSLGQGLEFLIYFQGNSAPDKSGLPSDRFSAERTGGSVSTLTIQRTQQEDSAVYLCASSPYANQPQHFGDGTRLSIL.

The chain has TRBV2 and TRBJ2-4; D not certain. The germline CDR1 and CDR2 sequences are SNHLY and FYNNEI. CDR3 length equals 14 residues. V gave up 3 bases and J gave up 4 bases, with 10 bases separating them. The CDR3 coding sequence is TGTGCCAGCAGTGATGTGGGGATAAAAAACATTCAGTACTTC. Translated, it gives CASSDVGIKNIQYF.

The rearrangement joins TRBV7-2 to TRBJ2-7; 10 bases agree with TRBD2. CDR3 length: 15 amino acids. Trimming at V came to 5 bases and at J to 0 bases, leaving 4 bases not matched to a gene. CDR1 and CDR2 (germline): SGHTA, FQGNSA. As DNA, the CDR3 is TGTGCCAGCAGCGTTAGCGGGGGGAACTCCTACGAGCAGTACTTC. This encodes CASSVSGGNSYEQYF.

The chain has TRBV12-3 or TRBV12-4 and TRBJ2-3, with 9 positions matching TRBD2. The CDR3 length is 14 residues. Trimming cost V 4 bases and J 1 base; bases outside gene matches: 0. Here the CDR3 DNA reads TGTGCCAGCAGTTGGACTAGCGGCACAGATACGCAGTATTTT. Its protein is CASSWTSGTDTQYF.

This clonotype was counted many times. The chain joins TRBV11-1 to TRBJ1-1; 7 bases fit TRBD1. Trimming removed 4 bases from V and 5 bases from J; junction bases left unmatched: 7. The CDR3 covers 14 residues. Per germline, CDR1 SGHAT and CDR2 FQDESV (reference sequence). The CDR3 DNA reads TGTGCCAGCAGCTACGACAGGGAGGGGACTGAAGCTTTCTTT. Translating it yields CASSYDREGTEAFF.

In its sample, this clonotype was seen a few times. The CDR3 DNA reads TGTGCCAGCAGTTCCTCGGGTAGAGCACATACGCAGTATTTT. Protein: CASSSSGRAHTQYF. The chain carries TRBV12-3 or TRBV12-4 and TRBJ2-3, with D hard to call. This CDR3 spans 14 amino acids. The V end lost 4 bases, the J end lost 7 bases, and 15 bases lay between the germline ends.

This clonotype was seen at least ten times. The chain couples TRBV7-6 to TRBJ2-2; D call uncertain. Germline loops: CDR1 SGHVS, CDR2 FNYEAQ. This CDR3 is built from 13 residues. Between the trimmed V and J ends, which lost 5 bases and 4 bases, there was a span of 8 bases. The DNA for the CDR3 is TGTGCCAGCAGCGCGCACCCCACCGGGGAGCTGTTTTTT. It is translated as CASSAHPTGELFF.